This entry concerns a single T cell receptor beta chain. Data came from immunoSEQ multiplex PCR; TCRdb stores just in-frame clones and leaves some out. This table has around 170,000 clones, approximately 83% appearing once. With 1 base removed from V and 3 bases from J, the gap between germline ends came to 9 bases. CDR1 and CDR2 (germline): LGHDT, YNNKEL (reference sequence). The CDR3 has 15 amino acids. The data derive from a study of blood T cell repertoires in COVID-19. The TCR originated in a human donor in a cohort sampled during active COVID-19. The chain uses TRBV3-1 (or the pseudogene TRBV3-2) and TRBJ2-2, with D possibly matching TRBD2 (6 bases). Material: peripheral blood. The CDR3 is CASSQGGRYTGELFF. CDR3 sequence (DNA): TGTGCCAGCAGCCAAGGGGGGAGGTACACCGGGGAGCTGTTTTTT.